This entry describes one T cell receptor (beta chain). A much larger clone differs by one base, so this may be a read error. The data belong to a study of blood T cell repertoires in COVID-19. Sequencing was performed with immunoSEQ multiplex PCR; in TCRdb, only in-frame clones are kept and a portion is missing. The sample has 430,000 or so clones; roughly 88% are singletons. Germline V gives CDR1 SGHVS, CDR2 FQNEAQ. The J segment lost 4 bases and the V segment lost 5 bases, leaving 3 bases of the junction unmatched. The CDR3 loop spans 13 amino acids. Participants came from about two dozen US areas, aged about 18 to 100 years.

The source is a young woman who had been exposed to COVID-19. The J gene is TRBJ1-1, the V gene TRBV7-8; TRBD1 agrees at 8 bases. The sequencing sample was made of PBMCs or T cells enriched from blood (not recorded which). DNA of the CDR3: TGTGCCAGCAGCCCCACAGGGGGCACTGAAGCTTTCTTT. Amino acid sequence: CASSPTGGTEAFF.